The T cell receptor (beta chain) described here comes from a study of blood T cell dynamics during melanoma immunotherapy (dated by TCRdb to the early 2020s). With respect to the entire study: Patients had metastatic melanoma and received first-line pembrolizumab or nivolumab plus ipilimumab as standard of care in the United Kingdom. The training cohort consisted of consecutive patients, while an additional independent group of patients from the same centre was pooled to form an external validation set. To find early correlates of response, peripheral T cell receptor repertoires were profiled in metastatic melanoma patients before and after one cycle of checkpoint inhibitor therapy.

Comments on this clone: The antigen this receptor binds is unknown. The sample holds no much larger clone one base away, and base qualities are not on file.

Via the germline V gene, CDR1 is SGDLS and CDR2 YYNGEE. Trimming removed 2 bases from V and 7 bases from J, leaving 15 bases between the germline ends. CDR3 length: 14 amino acids, cysteine to phenylalanine. Just CDR3 DNA is preserved here, 42 bases in frame from base 1. Findings and caveats that apply to the study as a whole: The study could not determine whether the T cell clones driving repertoire changes were melanoma-specific or reflected general immune activation. The relatively small sample size was recognized as a factor that could limit how well the results generalize. Unlike progressors, patients who went on to achieve disease control showed a bifurcated reorganization of the PBMC repertoire at W3, with either increased clonality or increased diversity.

In light of the paper, this sample's time point label describes: pre-treatment baseline. Blood was sampled before treatment (T0) and at week 3 (W3), after the first cycle of checkpoint blockade. Except for a couple of patients with rapid clinical progression, response was assessed 12 weeks after the first infusion by RECIST 1.1; disease control meant complete response, partial response or stable disease. Patients were excluded for prior systemic cancer treatment, concomitant immunosuppressant therapy or synchronous other active malignancies. To track both circulating cells and T cell turnover, TCR beta was sequenced from bulk PBMC as well as from plasma cell-free DNA. Lymphoprep and SepMate tubes were used to isolate PBMC from blood, and red cell lysis was then performed. QIAamp DNA Blood Mini kits were used to extract DNA from PBMC and from sorted T cell subsets. For every bulk PBMC sample, a fixed 350 ng of DNA was loaded. TCR beta CDR3 sequences were amplified from genomic DNA using the immunoSEQ TCRb Assay kit according to manufacturer instructions. The KAPA Library Quantification Kit for Illumina platforms was used to quantify pooled libraries by qPCR. Sequencing of the pooled libraries was done on an Illumina NextSeq 500, with clustering at about 0.6-1.1 pM. On the authors' methods: TCR data were analyzed with immunoSEQ ANALYZER and the R LymphoSeq package. A rearrangement efficiency score was calculated as productive divided by the sum of productive and non-productive CDR3 sequences. Clonality was assessed using the Gini coefficient and diversity using the Renyi index at alpha=1, with pairwise comparisons between timepoints within each patient. Clonal relatedness, based on an edit distance of 3, and repertoire similarity, based on the Bhattacharyya coefficient, were both computed in LymphoSeq. Linear discriminant analysis on week-3 changes in clonality and diversity was built with the R MASS and caret packages to classify response. The source is immuneACCESS, and TCRdb retained only in-frame sequences with V and J called. Part of the clones is not carried over; for the studies checked, unresolved V genes explain less than half of this, and the remainder is unexplained. For V, J and clone size, that table is used; D and trimming come from the DNA. This sample is represented by about 24,000 clones; around nine tenths of them were singletons. The ten largest clones take up about 4.6% of the sample.

This specimen was blood, taken from a patient treated with checkpoint blockade. The origin of this receptor is a human donor with melanoma. The V gene is TRBV9 and the J gene is TRBJ2-5, with no D gene named confidently. The nucleotide sequence is given as TGTGCCAGCAGCGTTGACGACCCTCCCCGGACCCAGTACTTC. Its product reads: CASSVDDPPRTQYF.